Sequencing of this T cell receptor beta chain was carried out in a study of vaccination and CD4 T cells after COVID-19. Study context: Participants received two doses of either BNT162b2 or mRNA-1273 vaccine. Researchers treated cells with overlapping spike peptides taken from SARS-CoV-2, HCoV-NL63, HCoV-OC43 and HCoV-229E.

Only one count was recorded for this clonotype. Its cognate antigen is unknown. Treatment here: roughly ten-day PBMC culture with coronavirus spike peptide pools or control peptides (ViraFEST assay). Ahead of the COVID-19 pandemic (2011-2018), the CD4+ T cells of the unexposed donor were collected. Peptide pool stimulation in ViraFEST expanded antigen-specific T cells, whose TCRs were then sequenced. An Oncomine TCR Beta short-read assay was used to sequence the DNA from cultured CD4+ T cells. Genomic DNA was drawn out of CD4+ T cells grown in culture. Each CDR3 protein gets one entry after TCRdb re-called the PCR reads with MiXCR. This table holds around 7,800 distinct CDR3 sequences, approximately 40% found once. Germline V gene data show CDR1 as LNHDA and CDR2 as SQIVND (reference sequence). The CDR3 sequence is 18 residues long. Trimming took 4 bases from V and 3 from J; bases not matched to a gene: 15.

Sequencing was done on a sample of CD4+ T cells from blood, cultured in vitro. The sequence came from a human donor in good health. V usage is TRBV19 and J usage is TRBJ2-3; 8 positions match TRBD2. The DNA for the CDR3 is TGTGCCAGTAGTACAATCTCCCCAGCGGGAGCCCCAACAGATACGCAGTATTTT. Translating it yields CASSTISPAGAPTDTQYF.